This TCR beta chain derives from a study of cytomegalovirus exposure and HLA in healthy donors. Overall study findings and caveats: First-cohort TCR clusters were later found to tend to co-occur in the 130 or so validation repertoires. Investigators reported around 150 TCR beta chains as tied to cytomegalovirus.

CDR1 and CDR2 (germline): MGHRA, YSYEKL. This CDR3 has 17 amino acids. V was shortened by 0 bases and J by 2 bases, with 14 bases between the two germline ends. The table came from immunoSEQ multiplex PCR; TCRdb's copy has only in-frame clones and leaves some out. The sample carries about 250,000 clones, roughly nine tenths recorded once. As to this clone: What it binds is not known.

The genes are TRBV4-1 and TRBJ1-5; a weak D match, TRBD1 (6 bases). Sequencing used PBMCs. This TCR was sampled from a man in his late teens or twenties in good health and CMV-seropositive. CDR3 loop: CASSQDWPGDGNQPQHF. In nucleotides, the CDR3 is TGCGCCAGCAGCCAAGATTGGCCAGGGGATGGCAATCAGCCCCAGCATTTT.